These T cell receptor beta chains were read from a single sample in a study of beta chain features in type 1 diabetes. Using immunoSEQ multiplex PCR, the repertoire was profiled, and TCRdb retains in-frame clones only, with some absent. Of about 620,000 clones in the sample, roughly 16% are singletons; the top ten hold about 0.097%. The specimen sequenced was naive CD4+ T cells from blood. All receptors come from a man between 18 and 35 years old in good health. Each CDR3 is given with its conserved first and last residue. A D gene is named only where the DNA matches it firmly. Expanded clones get a size class; other rows say once, few or many, or leave the size out.

abundance	j_gene	v_gene	d_gene	CDR3nt	CDR3aa
NA	TRBJ2-5	TRBV6-5	NA	TGTGCCAGCAGTTTAGGGGACACTCAAGAGACTCAGTACTTC	CASSLGDTQETQYF
NA	TRBJ1-2	TRBV11-2	NA	TGTGCCAGCAGCTACCAGGGGAACTATGGCTACACCTTC	CASSYQGNYGYTF
NA	TRBJ2-7	TRBV7-2	NA	TGTGCCAGCAGCTTAATGTCGAGGGCCTACGAGCAGTACTTC	CASSLMSRAYEQYF
few	TRBJ2-1	TRBV21-1	NA	NA	CASSKEVGQGTRNEQFF
few	TRBJ2-7	TRBV20-1	NA	TGCAGTGCTAAGGTTTACGAGCAGTACTTC	CSAKVYEQYF
NA	TRBJ2-7	TRBV28	TRBD1	TGTGCCAGCAGGGGACAGATCTACGAGCAGTACTTC	CASRGQIYEQYF
NA	TRBJ1-2	TRBV28	NA	TGTGCCAGCGGCCTCGGAAAGGGTAGGGACTATGGCTACACCTTC	CASGLGKGRDYGYTF
few	TRBJ2-1	TRBV5-1	TRBD2	TGCGCCAGCAGCTTGACTCAGGGAGCGCGGGGGAATGAGCAGTTCTTC	CASSLTQGARGNEQFF
once	TRBJ1-5	TRBV18	NA	TGTGCCAGCTCACCACGAATGGGTGGTGACAGCAATCAGCCCCAGCATTTT	CASSPRMGGDSNQPQHF
few	TRBJ1-5	TRBV29-1	NA	TGCAGCGTTGAAGTATGGGCAGGTTGTGGGGGGCGCGCATTTCTTTCCGGGCCCCAGCATTTT	CSVEVWAGCGGRAFLSGPQHF
NA	TRBJ1-2	TRBV10-3	TRBD1	TGTGCCATCAGTGAGCAGACAGGGAACTATGGCTACACCTTC	CAISEQTGNYGYTF
NA	TRBJ2-7	TRBV10-3	NA	TGTGCCATCAGTGGTACCAGGGGAGGGATACCCTACGAGCAGTACTTC	CAISGTRGGIPYEQYF
NA	TRBJ2-7	TRBV2	TRBD2	TGTGCCAGCAGACTAGCGGGAGACTACGAGCAGTACTTC	CASRLAGDYEQYF
NA	TRBJ2-7	TRBV14	TRBD1	TGTGCCAGCAGCCAAGTCCAGGGGGCGTCCTACGAGCAGTACTTC	CASSQVQGASYEQYF
NA	TRBJ1-6	TRBV2	TRBD1	TGTGCCAGCAGGATACAGGGGGCGGCCTATAATTCACCCCTCCACTTT	CASRIQGAAYNSPLHF
once	TRBJ1-2	TRBV28	NA	TGTGCCAGCAGTTCGACAGATTATGGCTACACCTTC	CASSSTDYGYTF
few	TRBJ2-5	TRBV15	TRBD1	TGTGCCCCTAAACCGGGACAGGGGGCGAAGACCCAGTACTTC	CAPKPGQGAKTQYF
NA	TRBJ2-7	TRBV5-1	NA	TGCGCCAGCAGCTTGGCCACTAGCAGCAGCTCCTACGAGCAGTACTTC	CASSLATSSSSYEQYF
few	TRBJ2-5	TRBV28	TRBD1	TGTGCCAGCAGTTTATCTAGGGGGCGCGTAATAGAGACCCAGTACTTC	CASSLSRGRVIETQYF
few	TRBJ1-5	TRBV19	NA	TGTGCCAGTAGTCTCCGGGACACCTACAATCAGCCCCAGCATTTT	CASSLRDTYNQPQHF
NA	TRBJ1-1	TRBV7-2	TRBD1	TGTGCCAGCAGCAGCTACCGGACAGGGGGAGACGCTTTCTTT	CASSSYRTGGDAFF
few	TRBJ2-5	TRBV7-2	NA	TGTGCCAGCAGCTTAGAAGGGCCTAGGGGAGAGACCCAGTACTTC	CASSLEGPRGETQYF
few	TRBJ2-7	TRBV7-2	TRBD2	TGTGCCAGCAGCACTGCTAGCGGGAGTACCCACGAGCAGTACTTC	CASSTASGSTHEQYF
NA	TRBJ2-3	TRBV5-1	NA	TGCGCCAGCAGCTCCCAGGGGACAGATACGCAGTATTTT	CASSSQGTDTQYF
NA	TRBJ2-1	TRBV5-1	TRBD2	TGCGCCAGCAGCTCCGGCGGGGGTAGCTCCTACAATGAGCAGTTCTTC	CASSSGGGSSYNEQFF
NA	TRBJ2-3	TRBV11-2	NA	TGTGCCAGCAGCAGGGCCTTCAAGGCAGATACGCAGTATTTT	CASSRAFKADTQYF
few	TRBJ2-5	TRBV9	NA	TGTGCCAGCAGCGTAGTTGAGGGGTACCGCGAGACCCAGTACTTC	CASSVVEGYRETQYF
NA	TRBJ2-2	TRBV6-5	TRBD2	TGTGCCAGCAGTTACTCGGTAGCGGGAGGGGAGCTGTTTTTT	CASSYSVAGGELFF
NA	TRBJ2-7	TRBV18	NA	TGTGCCAGCTCAATCGACAGCCCATACGAGCAGTACTTC	CASSIDSPYEQYF
NA	TRBJ2-5	TRBV5-1	TRBD2	TGCGCCAGCAGCCCCGGACTAGCGGCCCAGGGGGCCCAGTACTTC	CASSPGLAAQGAQYF
once	TRBJ1-5	TRBV28	NA	TGTGCCAGCAGTTTACGGACATGGGGGTCTGGCAATCAGCCCCAGCATTTT	CASSLRTWGSGNQPQHF
NA	TRBJ1-3	TRBV4-2	NA	TGTGCCAGCAGCCAAGTAGGTCGCAGGGACTCTGGAAACACCATATATTTT	CASSQVGRRDSGNTIYF
few	TRBJ2-7	TRBV4-1	TRBD1	TGCGCCAGCAGCCAAGATATGGGACAGGTCTCCTACGAGCAGTACTTC	CASSQDMGQVSYEQYF
NA	TRBJ1-4	TRBV6-1	NA	TGTGCCAGCAGTGACGCAAGGCGGGAAAAACTGTTTTTT	CASSDARREKLFF
few	TRBJ1-2	TRBV7-2	TRBD1	TGTGCCAGCAGCCTTCTGGGACAGGGGACCCCCCTCCATGGCTACACCTTC	CASSLLGQGTPLHGYTF
few	TRBJ1-3	TRBV7-6	NA	TGTGCCAGCAGCGTCACCTCTGGAAACACCATATATTTT	CASSVTSGNTIYF
NA	TRBJ2-2	TRBV10-3	TRBD2	TGTGCCATCAGCCTCCTAGCGGGGGATACGAACACCGGGGAGCTGTTTTTT	CAISLLAGDTNTGELFF
NA	TRBJ1-2	TRBV7-2	NA	TGTGCCAGCAGGCCCGCTACTAACTATGGCTACACCTTC	CASRPATNYGYTF
NA	TRBJ2-5	TRBV4-1	TRBD2	TGCGCCAGCAGCCAAACTAGCGGGACTCAGTACTTC	CASSQTSGTQYF